The 23 T cell receptor beta chains presented below share a single source sample, sequenced in a study of blood T cells in healthy people across ages. A second PCR of about 7 to 12 cycles used a sample-barcoded 5' primer and a J-beta primer mix. TCRdb re-called the 5' RACE reads with MiXCR, one entry per CDR3 protein. The sample contains 1.5 million to 2 million distinct CDR3 sequences, about 49% of which appear only once. The specimen was blood. Receptors originate from a woman aged 40-49 years in good health.

This CDR3 reads CATSSGTGVSGYTF. DNA for the CDR3: TGTGCCACCAGTTCCGGAACAGGGGTCAGTGGCTACACCTTC. The V and J genes are TRBV24-1 and TRBJ1-2; 7 bases fit TRBD1. Germline lookup yields CDR1 KGHDR and CDR2 SFDVKD. The CDR3 is made up of 14 amino acids. V was pared by 6 bases and J by 7 bases, with 10 bases of the junction left unmatched.

The chain uses TRBV7-2 and TRBJ2-5, with 7 bases identical to TRBD1. Germline assignment: CDR1 SGHTA and CDR2 FQGNSA. The J segment lost 3 bases and the V segment lost 5 bases, leaving 9 bases of the junction unmatched. There are 15 residues in the CDR3. CDR3 sequence: CASSLGDRVKETQYF. CDR3 nucleotide sequence: TGTGCCAGCAGCCTCGGTGACAGGGTCAAAGAGACCCAGTACTTC.

This clonotype has ten or more counts. This chain uses TRBV28 with TRBJ2-7, with D tentatively TRBD1 (5 bases). Germline assignment: CDR1 MDHEN and CDR2 SYDVKM. This CDR3 region has 12 residues. Deletions cut 3 bases from V and 4 bases from J, with 7 bases between. In DNA form, the CDR3 reads TGTGCCAGCAGTTTGAGACAGTACGAGCAGTACTTC. The encoded protein is CASSLRQYEQYF.

V and J are TRBV6-6 and TRBJ2-4; D is ambiguous. V was trimmed by 0 bases and J by 7 bases, leaving 4 bases between them. This CDR3 is built from 12 residues. CDR1 is MNHNY and CDR2 is SVGAGI in the germline V gene (reference sequence). The chain's CDR3 is CASSYSPNIQYF. CDR3 DNA: TGTGCCAGCAGTTACTCCCCGAACATTCAGTACTTC.

The chain combines TRBV29-1 with TRBJ2-5; no reliable D call. The CDR3 spans 12 residues. V was pared by 2 bases and J by 11 bases, with 15 bases between. Germline V CDR1 and CDR2: SQVTM, ANQGSEA. CDR3 loop: CSVEPRRREQYF. The DNA of the CDR3 is TGCAGCGTTGAACCCCGGCGGAGAGAGCAGTACTTC.

This chain uses TRBV7-9 with TRBJ1-2; possible D gene TRBD1, 5 bases. Germline assignment: CDR1 SEHNR and CDR2 FQNEAQ (reference sequence). CDR3 size: 15 residues. Trimming stripped 1 base from V and 3 bases from J, with 12 bases between. CDR3 amino acids: CASSLVVGTDYGYTF. CDR3 in DNA: TGTGCCAGCAGCTTAGTTGTAGGGACGGACTATGGCTACACCTTC.

The gene calls are TRBV20-1 and TRBJ1-6; no clear D gene. Germline V gene lookup returns CDR1 DFQATT and CDR2 SNEGSKA (reference sequence). The CDR3 has 15 amino acids. Between the trimmed V and J ends, which lost 3 bases and 10 bases, there was a span of 19 bases. In DNA, the CDR3 is TGCAGTGCTAGGCACTGGGAGGAGCCGCTGTCACCCCTCCACTTT. Protein product: CSARHWEEPLSPLHF.

The rearrangement joins TRBV29-1 to TRBJ1-1; tentatively, D is TRBD1 (5 bases). Germline V CDR1 and CDR2: SQVTM, ANQGSEA. Trimming removed 8 bases from V and 7 bases from J, with 20 bases in between. This CDR3 spans 13 amino acids. As DNA, the CDR3 is TGCAGCACAACTGATTGGGTTCAGGGTGAAGCTTTCTTT. It translates to CSTTDWVQGEAFF.

This chain joins TRBV7-2 and TRBJ2-5, with 8 bases fitting TRBD2. The CDR3 totals 16 residues. V lost 6 bases, J lost 2 bases, and 11 bases stayed unmatched. Germline V gives CDR1 SGHTA, CDR2 FQGNSA. CDR3: CASSTGRGAGQETQYF. The CDR3 DNA reads as TGTGCCAGCAGTACGGGGCGGGGGGCCGGACAAGAGACCCAGTACTTC.

The J gene is TRBJ1-2, the V gene TRBV12-3 or TRBV12-4, with D hard to call. V was cut by 3 bases and J by 4 bases, with 12 bases left in between. CDR3 length equals 14 residues. The chain's CDR3 is CASSFEAVGYGYTF. The DNA of the CDR3 is TGTGCCAGCAGTTTCGAGGCAGTTGGCTATGGCTACACCTTC.

The rearrangement joins TRBV15 to TRBJ2-2; D is unclear. Germline CDR1 LNHNV, CDR2 YYDKDF (reference sequence). The germline V and J ends were trimmed by 1 base and 3 bases, with 21 bases remaining between them. This CDR3 is 19 amino acids long. The CDR3 bases are TGTGCCACCAGCAGAGCCCGCTCCTTTGGTGCCGCAGACACCGGGGAGCTGTTTTTT. Amino acids: CATSRARSFGAADTGELFF.

V is TRBV6-2 or TRBV6-3 and J is TRBJ2-1, with 8 bases matching TRBD2. Matching the DNA end better, TRBJ2-7 makes the J call doubtful. The CDR3 is 15 residues long. From germline, CDR1 is MNHEY and CDR2 SVGEGT. CDR3 amino acids: CASYGGALGLNEQYF. The CDR3 DNA is TGTGCCAGCTACGGGGGGGCACTGGGACTAAATGAGCAGTACTTC.

This clonotype was counted ten times or more. The chain recombines TRBV4-3 with TRBJ2-3; D may correspond to TRBD1 or TRBD2 (5 bases each). The V gene's germline CDR1 is LGHNA and CDR2 YSLEER. V lost 0 bases, J lost 3 bases, and 16 bases lay in between. CDR3 length: 17 residues. The CDR3 DNA sequence: TGCGCCAGCAGCCAAGATCACGGGGCGAGCATAACAGATACGCAGTATTTT. Translated, it gives CASSQDHGASITDTQYF.

The chain links TRBV20-1 to TRBJ2-5; the D gene is possibly TRBD1 (6 bases). The V and J ends lost 5 bases and 4 bases respectively, with 14 bases between them. The CDR3 is 13 amino acids. The V gene's germline CDR1 is DFQATT and CDR2 SNEGSKA (reference sequence). The DNA of the CDR3 is TGCAGTGCTGCCCCTAAAGGGGGAGAGACCCAGTACTTC. Residues: CSAAPKGGETQYF.

The gene calls are TRBV7-2 and TRBJ2-5; TRBD1 might be the D (5 bases). The CDR3 is made up of 12 amino acids. The V end was cut by 5 bases, the J end by 12 bases, with 16 bases between. Germline CDR1 SGHTA, CDR2 FQGNSA. CDR3 sequence (DNA): TGTGCCAGCAGCCGAGTCAATGACAGAAAGTACTTC. It translates to CASSRVNDRKYF. The whole variable domain, filled in from reference TRBV7-2 and TRBJ2-5, reads GAGVSQSPSNKVTEKGKDVELRCDPISGHTALYWYRQSLGQGLEFLIYFQGNSAPDKSGLPSDRFSAERTGGSVSTLTIQRTQQEDSAVYLCASSRVNDRKYFGPGTRLLVL.

This clonotype has a handful of counts. The chain recombines TRBV2 with TRBJ2-5; weak D call: TRBD1 (6 bases). Germline-derived CDR1 and CDR2 are SNHLY and FYNNEI. The CDR3 totals 13 residues. Deletions cut 5 bases from V and 4 bases from J, with 11 bases between. CDR3 coding DNA: TGTGCCAGCAGTACAGGGTTAGGAGAGACCCAGTACTTC. Protein product: CASSTGLGETQYF. Based on the CDR3 plus reference TRBV2 and TRBJ2-5, the full variable domain is EPEVTQTPSHQVTQMGQEVILRCVPISNHLYFYWYRQILGQKVEFLVSFYNNEISEKSEIFDDQFSVERPDGSNFTLKIRSTKLEDSAMYFCASSTGLGETQYFGPGTRLLVL.

This clonotype was counted between two and nine times. The chain uses TRBV21-1 and TRBJ2-3; the table's D call, TRBD2, has no DNA check behind it. TRBV21-1 is flagged as a pseudogene. The CDR3 length is 17 residues. The CDR3 region is CASSPVRAGSSTDTQYF. DNA of the CDR3: TGTGCCAGCAGCCCCGTTAGGGCGGGGAGTAGCACAGATACGCAGTATTTT.

This chain uses TRBV5-1 with TRBJ2-3; TRBD1 agrees at 7 bases. CDR1 SGHRS and CDR2 YFSETQ come from the germline V gene. V dropped 4 bases and J dropped 2; count of bases not matched to a gene: 7. CDR3 size: 15 residues. The CDR3 loop reads CASSTQTGHTDTQYF. In DNA, the CDR3 is TGCGCCAGCAGCACCCAGACAGGGCACACAGATACGCAGTATTTT.

The gene calls are TRBV6-6 and TRBJ2-5; TRBD2 agrees at 7 bases. CDR3 length: 13 residues. Trimming cost V 10 bases and J 2 bases; bases outside gene matches: 7. Germline CDR1 and CDR2: MNHNY and SVGAGI (reference sequence). CDR3 DNA: TGTGCCAACAAGGGAGGGGATCAAGAGACCCAGTACTTC. Translated, it gives CANKGGDQETQYF.

The chain uses TRBV4-3 and TRBJ1-5; 7 bases line up with TRBD1. Germline V lookup: CDR1 LGHNA, CDR2 YSLEER. V was clipped by 4 bases and J by 7 bases; unmatched bases: 10. CDR3 length: 15 amino acids. The CDR3 region has the DNA TGCGCCAGCAGCCGCGCGCAGGGGGTCGGCCAGCCCCAGCATTTT. Protein: CASSRAQGVGQPQHF.

This clonotype was found a few times. The chain joins TRBV7-8 to TRBJ1-5; D gene uncertain. Germline V lookup: CDR1 SGHVS, CDR2 FQNEAQ. V was trimmed by 5 bases and J by 5 bases, leaving 16 bases between them. The CDR3 has 15 residues. DNA of the CDR3: TGTGCCAGCAGCGGCCCCGGACCTATGGATCAGCCCCAGCATTTT. It yields the protein CASSGPGPMDQPQHF.

The chain recombines TRBV20-1 with TRBJ2-5; D gene uncertain. The V gene lost 5 bases and the J gene lost 2 bases, with 12 bases spanning the gap. The CDR3 consists of 13 residues. The V gene's germline CDR1 is DFQATT and CDR2 SNEGSKA (reference sequence). The CDR3 coding sequence is TGCAGTGCTGAACCAGACGGGCAAGAGACCCAGTACTTC. As protein: CSAEPDGQETQYF.

The V and J genes are TRBV5-4 and TRBJ1-6; 7 bases agree with TRBD1. Germline V lookup: CDR1 SGHNT, CDR2 YYREEE (reference sequence). Losses at the gene ends were 0 bases for V and 10 bases for J; bases not matched to a gene: 10. The CDR3 loop spans 16 amino acids. The CDR3 DNA sequence: TGTGCCAGCAGCTTGGAATCGGGACAGAGGACATCACCCCTCCACTTT. It is translated as CASSLESGQRTSPLHF.